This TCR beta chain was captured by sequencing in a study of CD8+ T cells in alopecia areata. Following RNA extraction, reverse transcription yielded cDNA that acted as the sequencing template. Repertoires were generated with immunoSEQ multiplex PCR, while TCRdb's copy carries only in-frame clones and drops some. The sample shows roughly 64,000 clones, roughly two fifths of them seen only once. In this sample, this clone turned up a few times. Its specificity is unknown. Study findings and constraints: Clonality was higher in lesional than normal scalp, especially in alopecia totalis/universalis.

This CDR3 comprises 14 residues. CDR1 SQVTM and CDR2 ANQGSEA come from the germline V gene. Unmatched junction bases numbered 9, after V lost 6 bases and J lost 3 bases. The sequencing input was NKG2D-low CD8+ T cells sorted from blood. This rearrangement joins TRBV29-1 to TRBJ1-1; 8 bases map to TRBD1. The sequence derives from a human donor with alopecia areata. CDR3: CSVPSGGAYTEAFF. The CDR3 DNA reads TGCAGCGTGCCATCAGGGGGCGCCTACACTGAAGCTTTCTTT.